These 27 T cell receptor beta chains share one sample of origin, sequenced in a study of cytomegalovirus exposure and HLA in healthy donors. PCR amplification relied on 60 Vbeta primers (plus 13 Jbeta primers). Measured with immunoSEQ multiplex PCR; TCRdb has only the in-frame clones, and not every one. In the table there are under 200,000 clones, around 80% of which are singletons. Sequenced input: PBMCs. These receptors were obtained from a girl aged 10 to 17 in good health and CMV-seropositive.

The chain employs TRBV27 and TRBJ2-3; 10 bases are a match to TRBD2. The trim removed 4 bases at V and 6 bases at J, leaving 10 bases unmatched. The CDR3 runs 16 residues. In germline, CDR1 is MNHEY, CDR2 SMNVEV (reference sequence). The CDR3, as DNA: TGTGCCAGCAGTTCCGCACCTAGCGGGGGTTCGGATACGCAGTATTTT. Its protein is CASSSAPSGGSDTQYF.

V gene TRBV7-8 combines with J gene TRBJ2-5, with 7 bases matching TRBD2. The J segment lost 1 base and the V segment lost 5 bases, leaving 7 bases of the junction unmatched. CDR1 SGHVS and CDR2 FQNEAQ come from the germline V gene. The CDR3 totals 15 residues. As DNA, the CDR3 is TGTGCCAGCAGCCCGGGGACTACCCGCCAAGAGACCCAGTACTTC. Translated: CASSPGTTRQETQYF.

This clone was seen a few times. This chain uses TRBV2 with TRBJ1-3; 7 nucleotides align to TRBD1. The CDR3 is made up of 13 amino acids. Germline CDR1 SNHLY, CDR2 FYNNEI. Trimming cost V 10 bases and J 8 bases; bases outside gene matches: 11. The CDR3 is CATFEGQADTIYF. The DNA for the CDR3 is TGTGCCACCTTCGAAGGACAGGCGGACACCATATATTTT.

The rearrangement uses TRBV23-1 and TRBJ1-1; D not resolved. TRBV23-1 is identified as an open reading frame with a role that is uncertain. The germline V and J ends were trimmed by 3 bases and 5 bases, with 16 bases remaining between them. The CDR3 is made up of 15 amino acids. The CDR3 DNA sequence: TGCGCCAGCAGTCACCCCGAAAAGGCGCGGACTGAAGCTTTCTTT. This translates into CASSHPEKARTEAFF.

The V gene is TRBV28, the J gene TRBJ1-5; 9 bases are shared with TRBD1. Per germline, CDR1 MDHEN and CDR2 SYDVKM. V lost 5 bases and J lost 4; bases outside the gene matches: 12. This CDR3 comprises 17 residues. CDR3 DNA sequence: TGTGCCAGCAGTGACCTACAGGGGGCGGAAGGAAATCAGCCCCAGCATTTT. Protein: CASSDLQGAEGNQPQHF.

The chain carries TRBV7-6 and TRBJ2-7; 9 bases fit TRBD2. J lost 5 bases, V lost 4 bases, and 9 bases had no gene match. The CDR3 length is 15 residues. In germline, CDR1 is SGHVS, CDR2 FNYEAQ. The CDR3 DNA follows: TGTGCCAGCAGCTCACCGGAGCGGGGGGCCCACGAGCAGTACTTC. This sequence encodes CASSSPERGAHEQYF.

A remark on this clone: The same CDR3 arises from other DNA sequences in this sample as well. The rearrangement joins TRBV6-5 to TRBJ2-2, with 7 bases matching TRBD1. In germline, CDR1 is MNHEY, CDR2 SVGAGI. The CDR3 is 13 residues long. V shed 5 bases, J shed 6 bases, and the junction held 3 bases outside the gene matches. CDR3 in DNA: TGTGCCAGCAGTCCCCAGGGGGCCGGGGAGCTGTTTTTT. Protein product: CASSPQGAGELFF.

The chain's CDR3 is CASSLFTAGNTEAFF. In nucleotides, the CDR3 is TGTGCCAGCAGTTTATTTACAGCGGGGAACACTGAAGCTTTCTTT. This chain joins TRBV27 and TRBJ1-1, with D unclear. The CDR3 has 15 residues. Trimming cost V 1 base and J 1 base, with 10 bases left between them. Per germline, CDR1 MNHEY and CDR2 SMNVEV (reference sequence).

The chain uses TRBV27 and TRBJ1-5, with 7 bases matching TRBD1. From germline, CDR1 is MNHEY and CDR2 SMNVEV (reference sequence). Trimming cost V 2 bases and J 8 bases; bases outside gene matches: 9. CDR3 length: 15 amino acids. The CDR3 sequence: CASSLGDRVQEPQHF. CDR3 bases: TGTGCCAGCAGTTTAGGCGACAGGGTGCAAGAGCCCCAGCATTTT.

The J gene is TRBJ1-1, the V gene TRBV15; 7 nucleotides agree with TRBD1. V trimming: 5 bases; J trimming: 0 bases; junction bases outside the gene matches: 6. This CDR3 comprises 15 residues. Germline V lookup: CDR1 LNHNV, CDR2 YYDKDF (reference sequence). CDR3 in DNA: TGTGCCACCAGCGACAGGGTGGGCATGAACACTGAAGCTTTCTTT. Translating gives CATSDRVGMNTEAFF.

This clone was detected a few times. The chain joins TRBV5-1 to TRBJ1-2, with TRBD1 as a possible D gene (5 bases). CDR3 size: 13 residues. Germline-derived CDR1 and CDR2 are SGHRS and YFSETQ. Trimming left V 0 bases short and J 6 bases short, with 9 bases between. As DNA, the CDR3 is TGCGCCAGCAGCTTGGGGGGCCTGGATGGCTACACCTTC. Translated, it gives CASSLGGLDGYTF.

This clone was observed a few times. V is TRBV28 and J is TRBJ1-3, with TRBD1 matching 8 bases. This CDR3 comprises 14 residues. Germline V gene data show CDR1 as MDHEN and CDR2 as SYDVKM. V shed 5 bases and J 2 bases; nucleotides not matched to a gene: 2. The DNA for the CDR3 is TGTGCCAGCAGTCCGGACAGGGCTGGAAACACCATATATTTT. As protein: CASSPDRAGNTIYF.

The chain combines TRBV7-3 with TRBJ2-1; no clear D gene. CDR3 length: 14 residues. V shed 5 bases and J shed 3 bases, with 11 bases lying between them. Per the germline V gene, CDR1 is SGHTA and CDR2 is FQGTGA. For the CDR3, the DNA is TGTGCCAGCAGCCCCCCTCCCGGCTACAATGAGCAGTTCTTC. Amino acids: CASSPPPGYNEQFF.

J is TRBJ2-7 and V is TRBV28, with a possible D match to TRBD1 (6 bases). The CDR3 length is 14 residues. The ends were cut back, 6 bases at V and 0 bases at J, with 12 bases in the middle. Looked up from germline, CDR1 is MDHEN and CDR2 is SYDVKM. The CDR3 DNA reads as TGTGCCAGCAGCTCTCAGGGGAGCTCCTACGAGCAGTACTTC. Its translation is CASSSQGSSYEQYF.

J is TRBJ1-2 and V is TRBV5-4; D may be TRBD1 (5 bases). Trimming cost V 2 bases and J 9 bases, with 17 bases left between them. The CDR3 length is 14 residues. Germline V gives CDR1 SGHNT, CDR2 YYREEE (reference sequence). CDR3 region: CASSFFGGGGSYTF. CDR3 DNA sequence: TGTGCCAGCAGCTTTTTCGGCGGGGGTGGGAGCTACACCTTC.

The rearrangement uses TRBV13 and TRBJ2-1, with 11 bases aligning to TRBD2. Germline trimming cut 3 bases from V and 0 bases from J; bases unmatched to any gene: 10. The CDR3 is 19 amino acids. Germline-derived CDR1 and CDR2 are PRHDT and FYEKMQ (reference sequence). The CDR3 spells CASSFGVPGLAVSYNEQFF. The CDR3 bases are TGTGCCAGCAGCTTTGGGGTGCCGGGACTAGCGGTCTCCTACAATGAGCAGTTCTTC.

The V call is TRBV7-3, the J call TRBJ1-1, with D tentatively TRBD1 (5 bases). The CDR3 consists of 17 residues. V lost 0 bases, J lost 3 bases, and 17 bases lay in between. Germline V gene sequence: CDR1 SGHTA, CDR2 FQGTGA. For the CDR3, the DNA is TGTGCCAGCAGCTTAACCCCCCGCAGGGCTGATCACACTGAAGCTTTCTTT. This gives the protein CASSLTPRRADHTEAFF.

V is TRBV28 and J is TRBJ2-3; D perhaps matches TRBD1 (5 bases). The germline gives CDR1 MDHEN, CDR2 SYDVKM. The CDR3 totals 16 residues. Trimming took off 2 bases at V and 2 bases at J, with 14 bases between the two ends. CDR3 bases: TGTGCCAGCAGTTTAGGGGCTAGGAGACTCACAGATACGCAGTATTTT. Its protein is CASSLGARRLTDTQYF.

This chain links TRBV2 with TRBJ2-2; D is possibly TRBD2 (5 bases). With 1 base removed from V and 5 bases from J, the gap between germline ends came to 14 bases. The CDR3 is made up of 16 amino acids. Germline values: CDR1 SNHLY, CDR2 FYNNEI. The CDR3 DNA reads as TGTGCCAGCAGTGAAGTGGAGGCCCGGGTAACCGGGGAGCTGTTTTTT. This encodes CASSEVEARVTGELFF.

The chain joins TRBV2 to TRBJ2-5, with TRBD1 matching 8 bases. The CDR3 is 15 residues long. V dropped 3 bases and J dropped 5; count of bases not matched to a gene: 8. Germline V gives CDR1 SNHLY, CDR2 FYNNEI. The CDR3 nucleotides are TGTGCCAGCAGTGAGACAGGGGAGCGGACGGAGACCCAGTACTTC. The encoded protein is CASSETGERTETQYF.

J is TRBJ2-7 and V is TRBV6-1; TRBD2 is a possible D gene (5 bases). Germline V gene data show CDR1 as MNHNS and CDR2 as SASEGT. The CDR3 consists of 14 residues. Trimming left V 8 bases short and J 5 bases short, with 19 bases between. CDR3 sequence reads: CASWARAARHEQYF. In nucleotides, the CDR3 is TGTGCCAGCTGGGCGAGGGCCGCTCGCCACGAGCAGTACTTC.

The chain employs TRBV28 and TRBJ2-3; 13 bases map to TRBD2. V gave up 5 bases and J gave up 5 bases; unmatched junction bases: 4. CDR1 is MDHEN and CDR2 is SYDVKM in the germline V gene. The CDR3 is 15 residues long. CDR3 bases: TGTGCCAGCAGTGTAAGGACTAGCGGGGGAGATACGCAGTATTTT. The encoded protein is CASSVRTSGGDTQYF.

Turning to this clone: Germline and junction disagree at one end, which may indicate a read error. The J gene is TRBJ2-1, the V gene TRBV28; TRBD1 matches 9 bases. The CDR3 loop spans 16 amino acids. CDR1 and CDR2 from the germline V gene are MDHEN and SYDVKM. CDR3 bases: TGTGCCGGCAGACCCCTAGGACAGGGGACCTACAATGAGCAGTTCTTC. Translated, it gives CAGRPLGQGTYNEQFF.

The CDR3, as DNA: TGTGCCAGCTCACCACCGGGACAGGGTGGTTGGGGCTATGGCTACACCTTC. This encodes CASSPPGQGGWGYGYTF. The chain recombines TRBV18 with TRBJ1-2; TRBD1 matches 9 bases. V gave up 0 bases and J gave up 4 bases; unmatched junction bases: 9. This CDR3 is built from 17 residues. Germline CDR1 reads KGHSH; CDR2 reads LQKENI.

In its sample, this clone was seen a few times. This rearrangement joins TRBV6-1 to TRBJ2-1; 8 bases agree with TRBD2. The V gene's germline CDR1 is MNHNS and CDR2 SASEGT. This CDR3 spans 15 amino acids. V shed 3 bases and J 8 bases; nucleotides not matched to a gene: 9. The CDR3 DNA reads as TGTGCCAGCAGTGATCCGGGACTAGTTTCCGATGAGCAGTTCTTC. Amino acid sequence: CASSDPGLVSDEQFF.

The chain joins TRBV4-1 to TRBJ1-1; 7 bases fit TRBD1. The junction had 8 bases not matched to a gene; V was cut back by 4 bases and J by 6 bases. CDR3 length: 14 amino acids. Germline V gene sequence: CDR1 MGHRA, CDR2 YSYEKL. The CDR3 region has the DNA TGCGCCAGCAGCCCGCGCAACAGGGGTTCTGAAGCTTTCTTT. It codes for CASSPRNRGSEAFF.

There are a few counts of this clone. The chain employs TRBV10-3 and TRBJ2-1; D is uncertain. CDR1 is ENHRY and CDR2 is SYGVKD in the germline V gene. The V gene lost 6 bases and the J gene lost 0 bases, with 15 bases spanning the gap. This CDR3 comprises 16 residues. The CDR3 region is CAISHQKISSYNEQFF. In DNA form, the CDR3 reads TGTGCCATCAGCCACCAGAAAATAAGCTCCTACAATGAGCAGTTCTTC.